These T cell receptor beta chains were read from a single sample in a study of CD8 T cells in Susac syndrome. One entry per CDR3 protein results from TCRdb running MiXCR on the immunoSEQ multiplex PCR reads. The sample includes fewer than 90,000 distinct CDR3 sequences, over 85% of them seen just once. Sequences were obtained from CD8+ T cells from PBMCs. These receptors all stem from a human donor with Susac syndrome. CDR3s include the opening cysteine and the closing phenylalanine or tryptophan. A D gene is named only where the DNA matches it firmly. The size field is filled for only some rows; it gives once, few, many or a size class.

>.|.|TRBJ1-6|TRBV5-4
CASSVRVNSPLHF
TGTGCCAGCAGCGTCAGGGTGAATTCACCCCTCCACTTT
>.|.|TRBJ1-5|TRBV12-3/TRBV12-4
CASSFMGGLFWQPQHF
TGTGCCAGCAGCTTCATGGGCGGGTTGTTTTGGCAGCCCCAGCATTTT
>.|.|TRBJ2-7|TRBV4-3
CASSQSRDAAYEQYF
TGCGCCAGCAGCCAATCCCGGGACGCCGCCTACGAGCAGTACTTC
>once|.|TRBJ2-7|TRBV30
CAWSAGKALEQYF
TGTGCCTGGAGTGCCGGAAAGGCTCTCGAGCAGTACTTC
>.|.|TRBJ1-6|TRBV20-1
CSASSRISYNSPLHF
TGCAGTGCTAGCTCCCGGATCTCCTATAATTCACCCCTCCACTTT
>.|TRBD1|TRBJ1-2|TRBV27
CASRDRGYGYTF
TGTGCCAGCAGGGACAGGGGCTATGGCTACACCTTC
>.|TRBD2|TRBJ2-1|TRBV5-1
CASSSSGTSANNEQFF
TGCGCCAGCAGCTCTTCCGGGACTAGCGCCAACAATGAGCAGTTCTTC
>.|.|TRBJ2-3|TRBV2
CASWGTDTQYF
TGTGCCAGCTGGGGCACAGATACGCAGTATTTT
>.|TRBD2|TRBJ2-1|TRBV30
CAWSVGSGISYNEQFF
TGTGCCTGGAGTGTAGGGAGCGGGATCTCCTACAATGAGCAGTTCTTC
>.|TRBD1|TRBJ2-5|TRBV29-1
CSVLGQEETQYF
TGCAGCGTCCTTGGACAGGAAGAGACCCAGTACTTC
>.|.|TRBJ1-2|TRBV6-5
CASSSDSPYGYTF
TGTGCCAGCAGTTCGGACAGCCCCTATGGCTACACCTTC
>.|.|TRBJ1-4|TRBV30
CAWIQPTNEKLFF
TGTGCCTGGATACAGCCAACTAATGAAAAACTGTTTTTT
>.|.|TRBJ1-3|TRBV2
CARRTDSGNTIYF
TGTGCCAGAAGGACGGACTCTGGAAACACCATATATTTT
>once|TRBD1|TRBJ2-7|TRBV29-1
CSVEGVVTGAIYEQYF
TGCAGCGTTGAAGGGGTAGTTACAGGGGCAATCTACGAGCAGTACTTC
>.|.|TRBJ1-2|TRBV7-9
CASSLGRGDGYTF
TGTGCCAGCAGCCTAGGTCGGGGGGATGGCTACACCTTC
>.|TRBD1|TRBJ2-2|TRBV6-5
CAGRDSTNTGELFF
TGTGCCGGAAGGGACAGTACGAACACCGGGGAGCTGTTTTTT
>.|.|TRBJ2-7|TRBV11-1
CASSQSPGAEQYF
TGTGCCAGCAGCCAGTCCCCGGGGGCCGAGCAGTACTTC
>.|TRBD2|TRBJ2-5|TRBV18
CASSPPTSGVGETQYF
TGTGCCAGCTCACCACCAACTAGCGGAGTGGGAGAGACCCAGTACTTC
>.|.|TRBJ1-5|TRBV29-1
CSVYTGDNQPQHF
TGCAGCGTTTACACAGGTGACAATCAGCCCCAGCATTTT
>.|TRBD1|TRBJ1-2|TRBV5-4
CASSLGQGYGYGYTF
TGTGCCAGCAGCTTGGGACAGGGTTACGGCTATGGCTACACCTTC
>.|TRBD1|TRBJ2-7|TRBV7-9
CASSPPGQGLYEQYF
TGTGCCAGCAGTCCCCCGGGACAGGGGTTATACGAGCAGTACTTC
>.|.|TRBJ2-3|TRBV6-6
CASSPRDVGTDTQYF
TGTGCCAGCAGCCCCCGGGACGTCGGCACAGATACGCAGTATTTT
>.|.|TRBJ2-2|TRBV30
CAWSVGAGKAGELFF
TGTGCCTGGAGTGTTGGGGCAGGGAAGGCCGGGGAGCTGTTTTTT
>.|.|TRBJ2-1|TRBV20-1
CSPRFFNEQFF
TGCAGTCCCCGATTCTTCAATGAGCAGTTCTTC
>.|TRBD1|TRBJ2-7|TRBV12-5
CASGQIRDSSYEQYF
TGTGCTAGTGGTCAAATCCGGGACAGCTCCTACGAGCAGTACTTC
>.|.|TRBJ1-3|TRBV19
CASEYDGNTIYF
TGTGCCAGCGAATATGATGGAAACACCATATATTTT
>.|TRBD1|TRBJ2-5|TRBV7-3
CASSWTGGETQYF
TGTGCCAGCAGCTGGACAGGGGGGGAGACCCAGTACTTC
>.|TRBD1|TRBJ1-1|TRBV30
CANTGDTEAFF
TGTGCAAACACAGGGGACACTGAAGCTTTCTTT
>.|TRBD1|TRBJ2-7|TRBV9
CASSPEGTGISEQYF
TGTGCCAGCAGCCCAGAAGGGACAGGTATCTCCGAGCAGTACTTC
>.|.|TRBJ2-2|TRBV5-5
CASSLAALGEVTGELFF
TGTGCCAGCAGCTTGGCCGCTCTGGGGGAAGTCACCGGGGAGCTGTTTTTT
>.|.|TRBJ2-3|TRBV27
CASSPPGLYTQYF
TGTGCCAGCAGCCCCCCTGGGCTGTATACGCAGTATTTT
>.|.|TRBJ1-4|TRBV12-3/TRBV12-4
CASGTINEKLFF
TGTGCCAGCGGTACTATTAATGAAAAACTGTTTTTT
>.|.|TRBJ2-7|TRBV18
CASSPTAYYEQYF
TGTGCCAGCTCCCCGACAGCCTACTACGAGCAGTACTTC
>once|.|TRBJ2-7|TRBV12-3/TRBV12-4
CASTPTLGGGEQYF
TGTGCCAGCACCCCCACTCTCGGTGGAGGCGAGCAGTACTTC
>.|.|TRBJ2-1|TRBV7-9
CASSVQGGEQFF
TGTGCCAGCAGCGTACAGGGTGGGGAGCAGTTCTTC